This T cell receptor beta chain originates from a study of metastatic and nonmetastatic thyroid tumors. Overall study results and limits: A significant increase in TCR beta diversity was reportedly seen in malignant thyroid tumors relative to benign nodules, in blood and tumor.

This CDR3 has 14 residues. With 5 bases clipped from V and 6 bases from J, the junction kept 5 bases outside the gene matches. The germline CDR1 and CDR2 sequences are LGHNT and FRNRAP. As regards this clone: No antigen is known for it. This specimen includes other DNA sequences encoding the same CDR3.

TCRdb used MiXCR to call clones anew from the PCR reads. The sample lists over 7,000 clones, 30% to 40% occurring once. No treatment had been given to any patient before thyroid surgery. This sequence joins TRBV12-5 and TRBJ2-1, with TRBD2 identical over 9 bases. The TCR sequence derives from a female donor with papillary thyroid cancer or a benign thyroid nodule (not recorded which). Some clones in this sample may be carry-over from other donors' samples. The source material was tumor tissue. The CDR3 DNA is TGTGCTAGTGGTAGCGGGGGGACGATCAATGAGCAGTTCTTC. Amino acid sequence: CASGSGGTINEQFF.